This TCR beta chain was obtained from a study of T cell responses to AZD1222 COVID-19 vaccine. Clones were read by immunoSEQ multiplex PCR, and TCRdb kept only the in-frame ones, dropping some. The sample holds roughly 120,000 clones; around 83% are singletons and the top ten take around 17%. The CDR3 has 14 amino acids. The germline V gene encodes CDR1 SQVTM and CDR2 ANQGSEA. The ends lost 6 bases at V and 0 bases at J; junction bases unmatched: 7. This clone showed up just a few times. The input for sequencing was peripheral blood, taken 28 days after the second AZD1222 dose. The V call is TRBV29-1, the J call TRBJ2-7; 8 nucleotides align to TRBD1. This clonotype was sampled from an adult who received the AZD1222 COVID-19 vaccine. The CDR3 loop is CSVDGQGGSYEQYF. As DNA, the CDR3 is TGCAGCGTAGATGGACAGGGAGGCTCCTACGAGCAGTACTTC.